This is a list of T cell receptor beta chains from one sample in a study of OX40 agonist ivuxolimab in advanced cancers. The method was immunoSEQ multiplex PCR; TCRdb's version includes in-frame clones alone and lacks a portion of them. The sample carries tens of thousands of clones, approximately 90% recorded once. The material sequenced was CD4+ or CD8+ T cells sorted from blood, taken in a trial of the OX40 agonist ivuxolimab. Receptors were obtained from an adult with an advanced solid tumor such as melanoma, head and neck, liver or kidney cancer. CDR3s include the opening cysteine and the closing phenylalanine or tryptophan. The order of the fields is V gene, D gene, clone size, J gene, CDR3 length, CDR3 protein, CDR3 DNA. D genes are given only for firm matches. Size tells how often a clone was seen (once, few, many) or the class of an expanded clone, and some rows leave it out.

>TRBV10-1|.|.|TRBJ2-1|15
CASSESGRATNEQFF
TGCGCCAGCAGTGAGTCGGGCAGGGCAACCAATGAGCAGTTCTTC
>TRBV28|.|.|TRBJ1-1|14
CASRTRGSFTEAFF
TGTGCCAGCAGAACACGAGGGTCGTTCACTGAAGCTTTCTTT
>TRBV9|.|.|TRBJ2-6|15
CASTRLYSGANVLTF
TGTGCCAGCACACGTCTGTACTCTGGGGCCAACGTCCTGACTTTC
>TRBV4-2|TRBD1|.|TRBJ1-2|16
CASSHDQTGGFYGYTF
TGTGCCAGCAGCCATGACCAGACAGGGGGCTTCTATGGCTACACCTTC
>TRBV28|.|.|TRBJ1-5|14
CASSSTDSNQPQHF
TGTGCCAGCAGTTCGACGGATAGCAATCAGCCCCAGCATTTT
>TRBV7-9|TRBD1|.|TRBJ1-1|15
CASSLSGGLNTEAFF
TGTGCCAGCAGCTTGTCAGGGGGACTAAACACTGAAGCTTTCTTT
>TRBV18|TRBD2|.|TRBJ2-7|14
CASSGLAGAYEQYF
TGTGCCAGCTCCGGACTAGCGGGAGCCTACGAGCAGTACTTC
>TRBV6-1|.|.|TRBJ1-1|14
CASSEGAANTEAFF
TGTGCCAGCAGTGAGGGGGCAGCGAACACTGAAGCTTTCTTT
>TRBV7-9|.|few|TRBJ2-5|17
CASSLGEVGRGKETQYF
TGTGCCAGCAGCTTAGGGGAGGTTGGACGGGGGAAAGAGACCCAGTACTTC
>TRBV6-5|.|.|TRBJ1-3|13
CASSLTDGNTIYF
TGTGCCAGCAGTTTGACAGACGGAAACACCATATATTTT
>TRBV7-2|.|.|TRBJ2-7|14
CASSLSRDSYEQYF
TGTGCCAGCAGCTTATCCAGAGACTCCTACGAGCAGTACTTC
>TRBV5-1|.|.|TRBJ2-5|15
CASSLVRPYQETQYF
TGCGCCAGCAGCTTGGTCAGGCCGTACCAAGAGACCCAGTACTTC
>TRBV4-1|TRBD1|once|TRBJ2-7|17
CASSQALPGQGPYEQYF
TGCGCCAGCAGCCAAGCCCTACCGGGACAGGGACCCTACGAGCAGTACTTC
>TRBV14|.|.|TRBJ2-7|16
CASSQWPLSGHAEQYF
TGTGCCAGCAGCCAATGGCCTTTATCAGGGCATGCCGAGCAGTACTTC
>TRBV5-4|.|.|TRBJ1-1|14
CASSLIYSNTEAFF
TGTGCCAGCAGCTTGATTTACTCGAACACTGAAGCTTTCTTT
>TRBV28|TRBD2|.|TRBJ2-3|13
CATLAGVTDTQYF
TGTGCCACCCTAGCGGGAGTTACAGATACGCAGTATTTT
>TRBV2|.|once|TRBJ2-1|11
CASSDRWQQFF
TGTGCCAGCAGTGATCGGTGGCAGCAGTTCTTC
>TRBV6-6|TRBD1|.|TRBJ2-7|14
CASSSDRGSYEQYF
TGTGCCAGCAGTTCCGACAGGGGCTCCTACGAGCAGTACTTC
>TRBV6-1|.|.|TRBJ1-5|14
CASSTQDNNQPQHF
TGTGCCAGCAGTACCCAGGACAACAATCAGCCCCAGCATTTT
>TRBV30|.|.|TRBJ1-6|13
CAWSGQFNSPLHF
TGTGCCTGGAGCGGACAGTTTAATTCACCCCTCCACTTT
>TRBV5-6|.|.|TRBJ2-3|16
CASSLEVGSVTDTQYF
TGTGCCAGCAGCTTGGAGGTCGGGAGCGTCACAGATACGCAGTATTTT
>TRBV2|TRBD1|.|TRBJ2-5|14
CASSPTGNAETQYF
TGTGCCAGCAGTCCGACAGGGAACGCGGAGACCCAGTACTTC
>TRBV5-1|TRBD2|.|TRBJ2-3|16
CASTLGLAGNTDTQYF
TGCGCCAGCACCCTGGGACTAGCGGGAAACACAGATACGCAGTATTTT
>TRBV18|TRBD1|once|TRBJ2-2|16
CASSARTGPNTGELFF
TGTGCCAGCTCAGCCCGGACAGGACCAAACACCGGGGAGCTGTTTTTT
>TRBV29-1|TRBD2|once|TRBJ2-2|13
CSARLAGTGELFF
TGCAGCGCACGACTAGCGGGGACCGGGGAGCTGTTTTTT
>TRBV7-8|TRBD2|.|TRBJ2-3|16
CASSLLTGRAEDTQYF
TGTGCCAGCAGCTTATTGACGGGGAGGGCCGAAGATACGCAGTATTTT
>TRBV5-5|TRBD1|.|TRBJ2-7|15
CASRLGQGRKGEQYF
TGTGCCAGCAGACTCGGACAGGGTAGAAAGGGGGAGCAGTACTTC